This TCR beta chain was captured in a study of blood T cell repertoires in COVID-19. Background on the study: The United States, Italy and Spain provided the acute and convalescent COVID-19 samples. PBMCs, B-cell-depleted T cells, or T cells provided the cDNA or gDNA that made up the material.

How the authors handled the data: Amplifying reference gene primers gave estimates of nucleated cell counts. The data were produced by immunoSEQ multiplex PCR, yet TCRdb's version contains in-frame clones alone and is incomplete. V and J calls and clone size are as listed in that table; D and trimming were resolved from the DNA. The sample carries some 130,000 clones, roughly 90% recorded once. Many counts were recorded for this clone. The CDR3 contains 15 residues. Germline V gene sequence: CDR1 LGHDT, CDR2 YNNKEL (reference sequence). V dropped 5 bases and J dropped 4 bases, with 17 bases sitting between them.

Sequenced material: peripheral blood. This sequence originates from a man aged 55 to 69 with active or convalescent COVID-19. The V call is TRBV3-1 (or the pseudogene TRBV3-2), the J call TRBJ1-2; D might be TRBD1 (5 bases). This CDR3 reads CASSANRLRGYGYTF. The CDR3 bases are TGTGCCAGCAGCGCGAACCGCCTAAGGGGCTATGGCTACACCTTC.